These T cell receptor beta chains were read from a single sample in a study of shared clonotypes between healthy human individuals. Profiled with immunoSEQ multiplex PCR; TCRdb holds only in-frame clones, not every one. The data hold about 1 million clones, with about 70% observed a single time. Specimen: memory CD4+ T cells sorted from blood. The receptor set was obtained from a young man in good health. CDR3s leave out the opening cysteine and the closing phenylalanine or tryptophan. Clone size appears in some rows only: once, few, many, or a class for an expanded clone.

j_call v_call clone_size cdr3_aa
TRBJ2-2 TRBV27 once ASSLEGNLIWNSGELF
TRBJ2-2 TRBV7-9 NA ASSSGMAGELF
TRBJ1-1 TRBV11-2 many ASRLDQGITEAF
TRBJ2-1 TRBV11-2 NA ASSPGLLSYNEQF
TRBJ1-6 TRBV27 NA ASSNRGGSPLH
TRBJ2-1 TRBV30 NA AWSPSGQAYNEQF
TRBJ1-3 TRBV7-2 NA ASRRESGNTIY
TRBJ2-4 TRBV7-2 once ASSRGVEIAKNIQY
TRBJ1-3 TRBV7-8 NA ASSFGTGNTIY
TRBJ1-4 TRBV2 few ASSDNVRGVGEKLF
TRBJ1-5 TRBV30 once AWSVLGRNQPQH
TRBJ2-5 TRBV28 NA ASSLGGSGSQETQY
TRBJ1-6 TRBV15 NA ATSRETNSPLH
TRBJ1-2 TRBV30 NA AWSTPGQHYGYT
TRBJ2-7 TRBV5-1 once ASSLGGRSYEQY
TRBJ1-1 TRBV5-1 NA ASSLAGANTEAF
TRBJ1-1 TRBV2 NA ASSQGQGGNTEAF
TRBJ1-2 TRBV11-2 NA ASSLVAGSTGYT
TRBJ2-5 TRBV4-2 NA ASSQENLAETQY
TRBJ2-3 TRBV7-2 NA ASSPIPVQVVNTQY
TRBJ2-3 TRBV29-1 NA SGGTGGSTDTQY
TRBJ2-7 TRBV5-4 NA ASSRTSGTFEQY
TRBJ1-2 TRBV4-1 NA ASSLQGTYGYT
TRBJ1-2 TRBV9 NA ASSGRGGGYGYT
TRBJ1-4 TRBV4-2 NA ASSQEGAGSKEKLF
TRBJ1-1 TRBV5-1 NA ASSLAGTANTEAF
TRBJ2-2 TRBV5-4 NA ASSRDSNTGELF
TRBJ1-6 TRBV11-2 NA ASSFSRGSPLH
TRBJ2-7 TRBV10-3 few AISEGGIYEQY
TRBJ1-6 TRBV2 NA ASSSDAGAPLH
TRBJ2-7 TRBV2 NA ASSEKEGAGGYEQY
TRBJ2-1 TRBV10-1 NA ASSERTDNEQF
TRBJ2-1 TRBV18 NA ASFRGLAGNEQF
TRBJ2-7 TRBV30 NA AWSKSGTTTTQY
TRBJ1-6 TRBV7-2 NA ASSPRDWSPLH
TRBJ2-5 TRBV6-6 NA ASSSLDRGQETQY
TRBJ2-7 TRBV2 NA ASSEIHEQY
TRBJ1-1 TRBV5-1 NA ASSRGQGSTEAF
TRBJ2-5 TRBV7-6 NA ASSKWTGKQETQY
TRBJ2-7 TRBV7-6 NA ASSLVQSLGREQY
TRBJ2-7 TRBV30 once AWSAEVQQY
TRBJ1-1 TRBV19 NA ASSGSLNTEAF
TRBJ2-2 TRBV11-3 NA ASSQGNTGELF
TRBJ2-7 TRBV7-6 NA ASSLGSGGLYEQY
TRBJ2-3 TRBV28 few ASSLGTGKSDTQY
TRBJ1-5 TRBV5-4 NA ASSLDQGVVRH